This T cell receptor beta chain emerged from a study of blood T cell repertoires in COVID-19. Across the whole study: Acute and convalescent COVID-19 samples came from the United States, Italy and Spain. The cDNA or gDNA used as material had been derived from T cells, B-cell-depleted T cells, or PBMCs.

The CDR3 is 16 amino acids. Germline V gene sequence: CDR1 MNHEY, CDR2 SMNVEV (reference sequence). V lost 9 bases and J lost 0, with 18 bases in between. The assay was immunoSEQ multiplex PCR, and TCRdb's table has in-frame clones only and misses some. The data contain 300,000 to 400,000 clones, 88% of them singletons. The TCR comes from a woman aged 50 to 60 with active or convalescent COVID-19. Sequencing was performed on peripheral blood. V gene TRBV27 combines with J gene TRBJ1-5; D remains ambiguous. This CDR3 is CARQREPYYSNQPQHF. CDR3 coding DNA: TGTGCCAGGCAACGGGAGCCGTACTATAGCAATCAGCCCCAGCATTTT.